These 9 T cell receptor beta chains came from one sample sequenced in a study of response to subunit inactivated influenza vaccine. TCRdb recomputed calls from the RT-PCR reads with MiXCR, one row per CDR3 protein. The data contain hundreds of thousands of distinct CDR3 sequences, over 10% of them singletons. The specimen comprised PBMCs from blood, sampled roughly 45 days after vaccination. The receptors derive from a man aged 50-60 years who received an inactivated influenza vaccine.

This rearrangement joins TRBV20-1 to TRBJ1-3; D remains ambiguous. This CDR3 is 11 amino acids long. CDR1 and CDR2 from the germline V gene are DFQATT and SNEGSKA (reference sequence). V was shortened by 1 base and J by 4 bases, with 2 bases between the two germline ends. The DNA for the CDR3 is TGCAGTGCTAGAGGGGGAAACACCATATATTTT. This gives the protein CSARGGNTIYF.

This clonotype was detected many times. The CDR3 DNA is TGCAGCGTTGAAGGACAGGGGGCGAACACTGAAGCTTTCTTT. Residues: CSVEGQGANTEAFF. The chain combines TRBV29-1 with TRBJ1-1, with 10 bases fitting TRBD1. The length of the CDR3 is 14 residues. Germline CDR1 is SQVTM and CDR2 is ANQGSEA. V dropped 1 base and J dropped 1; count of bases not matched to a gene: 0.

CDR3 in amino acids: CASSVAGGNPYEQYF. The CDR3 region has the DNA TGTGCCAGCAGCGTGGCGGGAGGCAACCCCTACGAGCAGTACTTC. This chain joins TRBV9 and TRBJ2-7; 8 bases agree with TRBD2. With V trimmed by 2 bases and J by 2 bases, 6 bases remained unmatched. Germline CDR1 is SGDLS and CDR2 is YYNGEE. This CDR3 is built from 15 residues.

In this sample, this clonotype turned up many times. The rearrangement uses TRBV6-5 and TRBJ2-1; 10 bases are shared with TRBD2. Trimming cost V 0 bases and J 8 bases; bases outside gene matches: 7. This CDR3 spans 16 amino acids. Germline CDR1 and CDR2: MNHEY and SVGAGI. The CDR3 loop reads CASSYSGVAGGDEQFF. CDR3 coding DNA: TGTGCCAGCAGTTACTCCGGCGTAGCGGGAGGTGATGAGCAGTTCTTC.

This clonotype showed up just a few times. The J gene is TRBJ2-1, the V gene TRBV6-2 or TRBV6-3; either TRBD1 or TRBD2 may fit D (5 bases each). Per the germline V gene, CDR1 is MNHEY and CDR2 is SVGEGT. This CDR3 contains 21 residues. The V end lost 0 bases, the J end lost 0 bases, and 24 bases lay between the germline ends. The CDR3 nucleotides are TGTGCCAGCAGTTACTCGAGGGGCCGCGGCGACAGACTTAGCTCCTACAATGAGCAGTTCTTC. Translation: CASSYSRGRGDRLSSYNEQFF.

The genes are TRBV29-1 and TRBJ2-7, with TRBD1 as a possible D gene (6 bases). The V gene's germline CDR1 is SQVTM and CDR2 ANQGSEA. The CDR3 runs to 14 residues. The V and J ends lost 7 bases and 3 bases respectively, with 19 bases between them. The CDR3 sequence is CSAAFQGRFYEQYF. The CDR3 nucleotides are TGCAGCGCAGCCTTCCAGGGGAGATTCTACGAGCAGTACTTC.

Only a few counts were recorded for this clonotype. The chain carries TRBV12-3 or TRBV12-4 and TRBJ1-6, with a tentative D call TRBD1 (6 bases). The CDR3 sequence is 15 residues long. Between the trimmed V and J ends, which lost 9 bases and 0 bases, there was a span of 12 bases. The CDR3 loop is CASGQFGSYNSPLHF. Written as DNA, the CDR3 is TGTGCCAGTGGACAGTTCGGCTCCTATAATTCACCCCTCCACTTT.

This clonotype was detected a few times. V usage is TRBV6-1 and J usage is TRBJ1-3, with 9 bases aligning to TRBD1. The CDR3 is 15 residues long. CDR1 and CDR2 (germline): MNHNS, SASEGT. V was clipped by 8 bases and J by 3 bases; unmatched bases: 8. The DNA for the CDR3 is TGTGCCAGCGCCAGCGGGACAGGGATTGGAAACACCATATATTTT. It is translated as CASASGTGIGNTIYF.

This clonotype was found a few times. The J gene is TRBJ2-1, the V gene TRBV20-1, with D possibly matching TRBD1 (6 bases). The V and J ends lost 1 base and 4 bases respectively, with 17 bases between them. This CDR3 has 16 amino acids. CDR1 DFQATT and CDR2 SNEGSKA come from the germline V gene (reference sequence). CDR3 nucleotide sequence: TGCAGTGCTAGAGGGGATGCGGCAGGGGCATACAATGAGCAGTTCTTC. It translates to CSARGDAAGAYNEQFF.